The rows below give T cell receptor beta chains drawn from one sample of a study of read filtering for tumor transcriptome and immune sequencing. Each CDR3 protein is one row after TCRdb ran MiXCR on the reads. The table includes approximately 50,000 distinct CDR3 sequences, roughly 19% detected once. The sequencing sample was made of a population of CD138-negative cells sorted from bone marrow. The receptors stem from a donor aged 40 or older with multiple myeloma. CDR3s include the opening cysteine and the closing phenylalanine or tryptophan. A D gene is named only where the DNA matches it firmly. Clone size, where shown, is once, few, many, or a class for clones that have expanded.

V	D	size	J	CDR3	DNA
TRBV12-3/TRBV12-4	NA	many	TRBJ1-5	CASTRGGAGSQPQHF	TGTGCCAGCACCCGGGGGGGGGCCGGGAGTCAGCCCCAGCATTTT
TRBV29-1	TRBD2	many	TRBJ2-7	CSAEAGAGHEQYF	TGCAGCGCTGAAGCGGGAGCGGGCCACGAGCAGTACTTC
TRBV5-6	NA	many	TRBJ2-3	CATDAGQNSDTQYF	TGTGCCACCGATGCCGGACAGAATTCAGATACGCAGTATTTT
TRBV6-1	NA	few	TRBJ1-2	CASSEVFSGDGYTF	TGTGCCAGCAGTGAAGTCTTTTCGGGGGACGGCTACACCTTC
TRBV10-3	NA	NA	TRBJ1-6	CAISERVSDNSPLHF	TGTGCCATCAGTGAGAGGGTCTCCGATAACTCACCCCTCCACTTT
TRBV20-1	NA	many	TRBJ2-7	CSARLQGPYEQYF	TGCAGTGCTAGACTACAGGGTCCTTACGAGCAGTACTTC
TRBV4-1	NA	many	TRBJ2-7	CASSALTGYEQYF	TGCGCCAGCAGCGCACTCACAGGGTACGAGCAGTACTTC
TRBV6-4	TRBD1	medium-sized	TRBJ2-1	CASSDGTGGNNEQFF	TGTGCCAGCAGTGACGGGACAGGGGGGAACAATGAGCAGTTCTTC
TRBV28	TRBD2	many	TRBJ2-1	CASSFGLARVGEQFF	TGTGCCAGCAGTTTCGGACTAGCGCGGGTAGGTGAGCAGTTCTTC
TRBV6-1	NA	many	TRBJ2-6	CASSEIPPIGPGANVLTF	TGTGCCAGCAGTGAAATACCTCCCATCGGCCCTGGGGCCAACGTCCTGACTTTC
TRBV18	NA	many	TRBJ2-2	CASSPEATGELFF	TGTGCCAGCTCACCAGAGGCCACCGGGGAGCTGTTTTTT
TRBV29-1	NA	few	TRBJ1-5	CSAEEGEDQPQHF	TGCAGCGCCGAGGAAGGGGAGGATCAGCCCCAGCATTTT
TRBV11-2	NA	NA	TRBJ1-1	CASSLVGRVADTEAFF	TGTGCCAGCAGCTTAGTCGGGAGGGTGGCGGACACTGAAGCTTTCTTT
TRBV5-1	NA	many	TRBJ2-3	CASHGLGTYSTDTQYF	TGCGCCAGCCACGGGTTGGGGACTTACAGCACAGATACGCAGTATTTT
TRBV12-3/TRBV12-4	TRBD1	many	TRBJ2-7	CASSAMTGDYTYEQYF	TGTGCCAGCAGTGCCATGACAGGGGATTATACCTACGAGCAGTACTTC
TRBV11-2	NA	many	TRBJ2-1	CASSLESRSSYNEQFF	TGTGCCAGCAGCTTAGAATCCAGGAGCTCCTACAATGAGCAGTTCTTC
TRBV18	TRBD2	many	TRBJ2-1	CASSPRTSGGHEQFF	TGTGCCAGCTCACCGAGGACTAGCGGGGGGCATGAGCAGTTCTTC